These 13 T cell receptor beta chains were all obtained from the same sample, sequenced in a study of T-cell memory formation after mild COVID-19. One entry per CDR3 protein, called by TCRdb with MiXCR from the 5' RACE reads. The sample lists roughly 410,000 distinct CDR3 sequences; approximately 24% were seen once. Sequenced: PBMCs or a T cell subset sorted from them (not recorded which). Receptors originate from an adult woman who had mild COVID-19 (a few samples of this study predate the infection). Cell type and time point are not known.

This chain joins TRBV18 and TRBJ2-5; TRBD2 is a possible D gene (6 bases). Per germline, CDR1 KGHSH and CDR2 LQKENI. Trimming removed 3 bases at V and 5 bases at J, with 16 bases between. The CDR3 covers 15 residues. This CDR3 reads CASSPSRRVVETQYF. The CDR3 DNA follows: TGTGCCAGCTCACCGTCTCGGAGGGTGGTGGAGACCCAGTACTTC.

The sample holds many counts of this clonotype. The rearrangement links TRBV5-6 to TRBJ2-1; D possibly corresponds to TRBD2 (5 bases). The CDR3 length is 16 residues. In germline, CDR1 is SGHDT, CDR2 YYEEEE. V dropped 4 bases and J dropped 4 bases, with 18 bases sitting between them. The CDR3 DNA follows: TGTGCCAGCAGCCGCAGTAAGGTAGCGATATACAATGAGCAGTTCTTC. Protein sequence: CASSRSKVAIYNEQFF.

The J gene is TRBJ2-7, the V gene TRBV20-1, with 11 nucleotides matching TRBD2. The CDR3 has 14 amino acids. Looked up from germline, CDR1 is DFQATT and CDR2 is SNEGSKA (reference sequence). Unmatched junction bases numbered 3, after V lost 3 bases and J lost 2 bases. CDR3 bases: TGCAGTGCTAGCCAACTAGCGGGAGCCTACGAGCAGTACTTC. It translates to CSASQLAGAYEQYF.

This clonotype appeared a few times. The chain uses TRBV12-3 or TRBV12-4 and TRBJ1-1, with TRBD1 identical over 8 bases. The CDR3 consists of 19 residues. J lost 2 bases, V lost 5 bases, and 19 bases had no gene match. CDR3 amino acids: CASSASSGGIPTQNTEAFF. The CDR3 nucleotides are TGTGCCAGCAGTGCCTCGTCAGGGGGCATCCCAACACAAAACACTGAAGCTTTCTTT.

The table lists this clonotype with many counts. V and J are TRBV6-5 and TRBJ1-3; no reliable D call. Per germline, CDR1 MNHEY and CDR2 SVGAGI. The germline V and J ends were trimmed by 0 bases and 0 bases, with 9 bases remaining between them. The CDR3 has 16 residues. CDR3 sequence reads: CASSYSSGPSGNTIYF. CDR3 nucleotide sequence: TGTGCCAGCAGTTACTCCTCGGGCCCCTCTGGAAACACCATATATTTT.

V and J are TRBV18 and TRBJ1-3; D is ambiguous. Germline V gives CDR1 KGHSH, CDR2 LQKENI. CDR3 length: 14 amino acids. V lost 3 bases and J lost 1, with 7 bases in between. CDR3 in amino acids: CASSPWGSGNTIYF. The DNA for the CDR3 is TGTGCCAGCTCACCGTGGGGATCTGGAAACACCATATATTTT.

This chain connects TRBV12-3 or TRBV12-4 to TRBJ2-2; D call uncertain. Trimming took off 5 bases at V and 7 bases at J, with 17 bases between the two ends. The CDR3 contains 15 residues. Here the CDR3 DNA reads TGTGCCAGCAGTCCCGCGGTAGCTCCATACGGGGAGCTGTTTTTT. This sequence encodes CASSPAVAPYGELFF.

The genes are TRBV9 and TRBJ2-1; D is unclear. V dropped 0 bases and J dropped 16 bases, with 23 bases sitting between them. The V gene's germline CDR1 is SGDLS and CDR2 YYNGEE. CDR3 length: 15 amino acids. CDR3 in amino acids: CASSVDLLLYNERFF. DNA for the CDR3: TGTGCCAGCAGCGTAGATCTACTTCTGTACAATGAGCGTTTCTTC.

The CDR3 loop reads CASPPGAGGPGTDTQYF. CDR3 in DNA: TGTGCCAGCCCCCCCGGGGCGGGAGGTCCCGGCACAGATACGCAGTATTTT. The V and J genes are TRBV6-2 or TRBV6-3 and TRBJ2-3, with 8 positions matching TRBD2. Germline trimming cut 8 bases from V and 1 base from J; bases unmatched to any gene: 14. CDR3 length: 17 amino acids. The germline V gene encodes CDR1 MNHEY and CDR2 SVGEGT.

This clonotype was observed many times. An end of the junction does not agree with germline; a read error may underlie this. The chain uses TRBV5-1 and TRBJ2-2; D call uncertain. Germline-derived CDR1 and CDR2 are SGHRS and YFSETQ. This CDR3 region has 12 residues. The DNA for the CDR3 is TGTGCCAGCAGCCTGAACACCGGGGAGCTGTTTTTT. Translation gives CASSLNTGELFF.

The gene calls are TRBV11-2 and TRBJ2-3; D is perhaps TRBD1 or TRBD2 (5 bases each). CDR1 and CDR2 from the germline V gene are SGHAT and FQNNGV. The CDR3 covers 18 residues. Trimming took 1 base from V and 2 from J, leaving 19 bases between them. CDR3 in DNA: TGTGCCAGCAGCTTAGTACCCCTCGGGACGGGGAACACAGATACGCAGTATTTT. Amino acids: CASSLVPLGTGNTDTQYF.

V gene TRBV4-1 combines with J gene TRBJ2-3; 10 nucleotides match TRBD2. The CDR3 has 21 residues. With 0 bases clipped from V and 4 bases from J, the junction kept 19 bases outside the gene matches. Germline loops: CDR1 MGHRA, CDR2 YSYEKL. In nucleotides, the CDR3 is TGCGCCAGCAGCCAAGATCGGACCCGGCAGCGAGCGGGGGGGTCGGCAGATACGCAGTATTTT. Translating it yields CASSQDRTRQRAGGSADTQYF.

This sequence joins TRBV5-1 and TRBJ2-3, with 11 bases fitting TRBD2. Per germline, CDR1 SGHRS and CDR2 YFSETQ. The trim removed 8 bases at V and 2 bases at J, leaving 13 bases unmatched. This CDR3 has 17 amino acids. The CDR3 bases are TGCGCCAGTGGCACATCGGGACTAGCGGCCTCCACAGATACGCAGTATTTT. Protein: CASGTSGLAASTDTQYF.